This T cell receptor (beta chain) was found in a study of T cell repertoires in cytomegalovirus infection. Whole-study context: HLA-C-restricted CMV epitopes, recently identified, and well-studied HLA-B-restricted ones were used by the study.

In its sample, this clonotype was seen a few times. No antigen is known for it. Via MiXCR, TCRdb re-called the reads, giving one row per CDR3 protein. The table records 450,000 to 550,000 distinct CDR3 sequences, about 42% of them present only once. The sequence derives from a human donor in good health (CMV status not recorded). Some clones in this sample may be carry-over from other donors' samples. This specimen consisted of cultured PBMCs, obtained from culture after CMV antigen stimulation.

CDR3 sequence (DNA): TGTGCCAGCAAGACCAATGAGCAGTTCTTC. Amino acids: CASKTNEQFF. This rearrangement joins TRBV6-6 to TRBJ2-1, with D unclear. The CDR3 is 10 residues long. Germline-derived CDR1 and CDR2 are MNHNY and SVGAGI (reference sequence). Trimming removed 7 bases from V and 6 bases from J, with 4 bases in between.